This entry describes one T cell receptor (beta chain). Its antigen has not been determined. No qualities accompany the bases; no much larger clone lies one base away. Libraries were built with the immunoSEQ multiplex PCR assay. The multiplex PCR relied on a mix of 60 forward primers for TCR Vbeta segments and 13 reverse primers for TCR Jbeta segments. Amplification of the CDR3 region of rearranged TCR beta genes was performed with a multiplex PCR assay on genomic DNA. Amplified TCR beta libraries were sequenced as 87-base-pair reads on the Illumina HiSeq System. On the study's bioinformatics: A later analysis tallied around 80 million unique TCR beta chains across the 666 repertoires, and approximately 9.9 million of those chains were shared by two or more donors. Raw reads were error-corrected and collapsed into unique sequences with a nearest-neighbor algorithm that merged closely related sequences to remove PCR and sequencing errors. To assign V, D and J gene segments, CDR3 sequences were aligned to IMGT reference sequences. For a sequence to be retained, a match of at least six nucleotides to both a V gene segment and a J gene segment was required. Rearrangements were called productive when the CDR3 lacked stop codons and stayed in frame with V and J; all others were non-productive. CDR3 was defined according to IMGT convention as the region running from the second conserved V-encoded cysteine to the conserved J-encoded phenylalanine. In an earlier analysis of around 640 of the donors, sequences lacking an unambiguous match to a single V gene segment were excluded. An earlier analysis of 450 to 650 of the donors called V segments functional above 56.7% productive rearrangements and segregating when the between-donor standard deviation exceeded 5%. A statistical classification framework was built to diagnose cytomegalovirus status from the catalog of TCR beta chain sequences. A later analysis assigned V and J genes by comparing TCR nucleotide sequences with IMGT/GENE-DB human TR gene sequences. A later analysis assigned CDR3 sequences and most-parsimonious VDJ recombination scenarios with the TCRdist pipeline. In a later analysis, every TCR beta chain was defined by the combination of its CDR3 amino acid sequence and its V-gene family, and reads without a unique V-gene family were dropped. In a later analysis, 450 to 600 highly shared, low-generation-probability nucleotide sequences were removed to address suspected cross-contamination and a sequencing artifact. For each public chain, a later analysis derived a clonal expansion index from normalized ranks of inferred template counts within each repertoire. In a later analysis, generation probabilities were computed with a VDJ recombination model fitted to out-of-frame rearrangements, and the resulting probabilities were checked against IGoR. In a later analysis, TCR-TCR, TCR-HLA and TCR-CMV co-occurrence was scored with hypergeometric tests, and a repertoire-size bias correction was applied to TCR pairs. To estimate false discovery rates, a later analysis permuted the HLA or CMV assignments 20 times. A later analysis grouped co-occurring TCRs with DBSCAN, adding TCRdist sequence similarity when clustering within HLA-allele-positive subsets. For co-occurrence clustering, repertoires with fewer than 30,000 or more than 120,000 public chains were excluded, along with a handful of repertoires with anomalous nucleotide sharing. What TCRdb holds here is the immuneACCESS table cut down to in-frame rearrangements. Part of the clones is not present; checked against another copy, under half of the missing clones reflect an unresolved V gene, and the others are unexplained. D and trimming come from the DNA, and the V and J calls and clone size come from that table. The table for this sample lists some 100,000 clones; roughly four fifths of them were counted only once. The top ten clonotypes cover about 16% of the sample.

The sample originates from a study of cytomegalovirus exposure and HLA in healthy donors (dated by TCRdb to 2017 to 2019). Turning to the overall study: An earlier analysis of around 600 of the donors reported roughly 270 Gb of sequence data and around 110 million unique TCR beta sequences from about 200 million T cells. Every discovery cohort repertoire had been produced on one sequencing platform. Donor age, sex, ethnicity and CMV serostatus were compiled alongside the repertoire data. In addition to the first cohort of 666 subjects, a separate validation cohort of 120 different subjects was used. Because of strong linkage in the cohort, 5 or 6 DR-DQ haplotypes were treated as single units for association and clustering. Using immunosequencing, the study profiled T cell repertoires from around 680 subjects and related those repertoires to cytomegalovirus serostatus. An early release covering 550 to 650 HLA-typed donors comprised about 320 gigabases of sequencing data and around 86 million unique TCR sequences. Typing coverage varied by locus: roughly 629-640 donors for A, B, C, DRB1 and DQB1; about 520 for DQA1; around 610 for DPA1; more than 450 for DPB1. HLA typing covered class I and class II loci at four-digit resolution. Genome-wide SNP genotypes for about three fifths of the roughly 670 donors were used in a later genetic analysis, which treated that subset as a discovery cohort. The study was designed to test whether signatures of past pathogen exposure could be identified by cataloging public T cell receptors. Among almost 400 genotyped donors of the cohort, an average of roughly 240,000 unique TCR beta nucleotide sequences were sequenced per donor, around 20% of them non-productive. Of the 350 to 450 genotyped donors, over 80% were placed in the genetic ancestry cluster associated with self-reported Caucasian donors. In a later analysis, previously published TCR beta repertoires from 666 donors were re-analyzed and high-resolution HLA genotyping was added so that TCR occurrence patterns could be studied. The study combined high-throughput TCR immunosequencing, statistical association of individual TCRs with disease status, and machine learning to predict cytomegalovirus infection status. An earlier analysis of approximately 630 of the donors applied high-throughput TCR beta sequencing to assess whether each TCR beta V gene segment acted as functional or pseudogenic. Rather than using new phenotypic data, the later analysis identified candidate immune exposures from TCR beta sequences and from how often those sequences occurred across donors. Study-level results and caveats: An earlier analysis of 450 to 750 of the donors showed that most TCR beta V segments appeared in productive rearrangements either about 87% or about 30% of the time, which broadly matched IMGT annotations. Across donors, most TCR sequences were observed very rarely, whereas some public TCRs were present in many individuals. According to a later analysis, parvovirus B19, influenza, CMV and Epstein-Barr virus appeared linked to several top co-occurrence clusters. Because counts were too low, 15 to 20 rarely observed V segments, including chromosome 9 orphons, were excluded from the earlier analysis of 587 of the donors. Some IMGT-functional V segments, including TRBV6-2 and TRBV6-3, could not be distinguished by the 87-base-pair reads and were therefore excluded. In vitro tests confirmed that a few of the cytomegalovirus-associated TCR beta chains recognize cytomegalovirus antigens. Strong co-occurrence of HLA alleles, especially DR and DQ, made assigning TCR associations to individual alleles difficult. In a later analysis, HLA-associated TCR beta chains were found to be more clonally expanded and to have lower generation probabilities than equally common non-associated chains. Because HLA typing was missing for some donors at each locus, association tests included only the typed subset. Only TCR beta chains were sequenced in this cohort, and the absence of alpha or paired-chain data limited detectable features. In a later genetic analysis, a missense DCLRE1C variant was associated with V-gene and J-gene trimming of TCR beta chains, and the association was replicated in an independent cohort. A cluster of highly shared sequence variants was judged likely to be a technical artifact of the sequencing pipeline. In a later analysis, TCR association rates were found to vary across HLA loci, with the most associated TCRs seen for DRB1 alleles and the fewest for HLA-C alleles. It was suggested by the authors that the approach could potentially be generalized to other disease states and immunological phenotypes. In the study, around 150 TCR beta chains were listed as associated with cytomegalovirus. The only immune exposure information available for the cohort was CMV serostatus. A further reported finding was that TCR beta sequences accurately predicted the HLA-A and HLA-B alleles for most subjects in the first cohort. The classifier was reported to diagnose cytomegalovirus status with high specificity and sensitivity in both the original and validation cohorts. Roughly uniform sequencing depth across donors was assumed in presence/absence analyses, although this assumption may not hold. A later analysis associated 15,000 or so TCR beta sequences with specific HLA alleles at a false discovery rate of 0.05. In a later genetic analysis, fewer N-insertions in productive TCRs were reported among donors in an Asian-associated ancestry cluster than the 666-donor mean. According to a later analysis, most CMV-associated TCR beta chains appeared to be HLA-restricted, and the HLA associations seemed to be driven largely by CMV exposure. Linkage disequilibrium might explain the correlated functional status among segregating V segments, but an unknown experimental factor could not be ruled out.

CDR1 and CDR2, looked up from the germline V gene, are SGHRS and YFSETQ. Trimming leaves V shorter by 2 bases and J shorter by 0 bases, with the junction holding 3 bases beyond the gene matches. From cysteine to phenylalanine, the CDR3 is 15 amino acids long. The read is trimmed to its CDR3 DNA, 45 bases read in frame from base 1. The cohort was made up of 500 to 850 healthy bone marrow donors. At the time of sampling, every cohort member was nominally healthy, though immune exposures that went unrecorded were likely present. The donor tested CMV seropositive, placing the donor among the 250 to 350 seropositive members of the cohort. A peripheral blood sample was collected from each donor, and TCR beta sequencing was performed on peripheral blood mononuclear cells. The Qiagen DNeasy Blood Extraction Kit was used to extract genomic DNA from the blood cell samples.

The sequence joins TRBV5-1 to TRBJ2-7, and 9 junction bases match TRBD2. The source of this sequence is a man aged 50 to 60 in good health and CMV-seropositive. What was sequenced was PBMCs. The DNA sequence is TGCGCCAGCAGCTTCTTAGCGGGGGACTCCTACGAGCAGTACTTC. Its translation is CASSFLAGDSYEQYF.